The clone carrying this T cell receptor beta chain was counted a few times. This sample is part of a study of Graves' ophthalmopathy and Graves' hyperthyroidism. Study as a whole: Samples of peripheral blood were obtained at initial diagnosis, prior to treatment of any kind.

This CDR3 comprises 11 residues. The germline gives CDR1 GTSNPN, CDR2 SVGIG (reference sequence). Trimming took off 4 bases at V and 4 bases at J, with 7 bases between the two ends. Investigators amplified TCR beta CDR3 regions from RNA transcripts. HTBI primers primed a first-round RT-PCR, and a second-round multiplex PCR followed. MiXCR, run by TCRdb on the multiplex PCR reads, gives a single entry per CDR3 protein. The sample lists 680,000 or so distinct CDR3 sequences; 22% were seen once. Clinical symptoms, serum thyroxine, TRAb, thyroid ultrasound and orbital computed tomography determined diagnosis.

Sequenced material: peripheral blood. This TCR was recovered from a woman aged 18-29 years with stable Graves' hyperthyroidism. Some clones in this sample may be carry-over from other donors' samples. This rearrangement joins TRBV30 to TRBJ1-1; perhaps TRBD1 as D (5 bases). The CDR3 DNA sequence: TGTGCCTGGAACAGGCTCACTGAAGCTTTCTTT. It translates to CAWNRLTEAFF.